This is a list of T cell receptor beta chains from one sample in a study of blood T cell repertoires in COVID-19. This table comes from immunoSEQ multiplex PCR, and its TCRdb copy is limited to in-frame clones, with some not included. The table shows some 160,000 clones, with around 82% occurring only once. Sequenced: peripheral blood. The source of these receptors is a man in his 60s with acute or convalescent COVID-19. Each CDR3 is given with its conserved first and last residue. D genes are given only for firm matches. Clone size, where shown, is once, few, many, or a class for clones that have expanded.

J: TRBJ2-5; D: NA; V: TRBV4-1; size: NA; DNA: TGCGCCAGCAGCCAAGAACCCGTGGAGAGGGAGACCCAGTACTTC; CDR3: CASSQEPVERETQYF
J: TRBJ1-2; D: NA; V: TRBV2; size: once; DNA: TGTGCCAGCAGTGTTCAGGTCGGTGGCTACACCTTC; CDR3: CASSVQVGGYTF
J: TRBJ2-3; D: TRBD2; V: TRBV3-1/TRBV3-2; size: once; DNA: TGTGCCAGCAGCCAGGAGGCGGGAGGGCGAATAAATACGCAGTATTTT; CDR3: CASSQEAGGRINTQYF
J: TRBJ2-1; D: TRBD2; V: TRBV6-6; size: once; DNA: TGTGCCAGCAAAAGTGGCGGGGGCTCCTACAATGAGCAGTTCTTC; CDR3: CASKSGGGSYNEQFF
J: TRBJ1-2; D: NA; V: TRBV3-1/TRBV3-2; size: NA; DNA: TGTGCCAGCAGCCAAGGAGGAGTTTCGCCTGGCTACACCTTC; CDR3: CASSQGGVSPGYTF
J: TRBJ2-5; D: TRBD2; V: TRBV5-1; size: once; DNA: TGCGCCAGCAGCTTGGTAGGCGGGAGTCGTGGCCAAGAGACCCAGTACTTC; CDR3: CASSLVGGSRGQETQYF
J: TRBJ2-3; D: NA; V: TRBV18; size: once; DNA: TGTGCCAGCTCACCGACAACAGGGCATGGAGATACGCAGTATTTT; CDR3: CASSPTTGHGDTQYF
J: TRBJ2-1; D: TRBD2; V: TRBV5-1; size: few; DNA: TGCGCCAGCAGCTTGGGGGGACTAGCGGGGTACAATGAGCAGTTCTTC; CDR3: CASSLGGLAGYNEQFF
J: TRBJ2-5; D: NA; V: TRBV7-8; size: NA; DNA: TGTGCCAGCAGCTTAAGCGGCCCGGAGACCCAGTACTTC; CDR3: CASSLSGPETQYF
J: TRBJ2-4; D: NA; V: TRBV2; size: NA; DNA: TGTGCCAGCAGCGTAGAAGAGGCATTCCTGGCCAAAAACATTCAGTACTTC; CDR3: CASSVEEAFLAKNIQYF
J: TRBJ2-1; D: NA; V: TRBV5-1; size: NA; DNA: TGCGCCAGCACCCCCAGAAACCCAGGACTCTACAATGAGCAGTTCTTC; CDR3: CASTPRNPGLYNEQFF
J: TRBJ2-1; D: TRBD1; V: TRBV27; size: few; DNA: TGTGCCAGCAGTTTGGGACAGGCCTACAATGAGCAGTTCTTC; CDR3: CASSLGQAYNEQFF
J: TRBJ2-7; D: TRBD2; V: TRBV2; size: few; DNA: TGTGCCAGCCGGGCGGGAGGTAACGAGCAGTACTTC; CDR3: CASRAGGNEQYF
J: TRBJ1-1; D: NA; V: TRBV6-6; size: NA; DNA: TGTGCCAGCAGCCTTACTTTCGAACTATATTCGACCAAAATAAAGAACACTGAAGCTTTCTTT; CDR3: CASSLTFELYSTKIKNTEAFF
J: TRBJ2-1; D: NA; V: TRBV11-3; size: NA; DNA: TGTGCCAGCACAGGGACTCTTATCAATGAGCAGTTCTTC; CDR3: CASTGTLINEQFF
J: TRBJ2-1; D: TRBD1; V: TRBV7-9; size: NA; DNA: TGTGCCAGCAGCTTCAGGACAGGGATGGACAATGAGCAGTTCTTC; CDR3: CASSFRTGMDNEQFF
J: TRBJ2-7; D: TRBD2; V: TRBV6-5; size: NA; DNA: TGTGCCAGCAGGCCGGGACTAGCGGGAGACGAGCAGTACTTC; CDR3: CASRPGLAGDEQYF
J: TRBJ2-2; D: TRBD2; V: TRBV27; size: NA; DNA: TGTGCCCGCAGTCTCTATTCGGGGGGGGGACCGAACACCGGGGAGCTGTTTTTT; CDR3: CARSLYSGGGPNTGELFF
J: TRBJ2-1; D: NA; V: TRBV27; size: NA; DNA: TGTGCCAGCAGTTTAGGGGTCGGAGGAAATGAGCAGTTCTTC; CDR3: CASSLGVGGNEQFF
J: TRBJ2-1; D: NA; V: TRBV4-1; size: NA; DNA: TGCGCCAGCAGCTTCGGTAGCGCCTCCAATGAGCAGTTCTTC; CDR3: CASSFGSASNEQFF
J: TRBJ2-1; D: TRBD2; V: TRBV13; size: NA; DNA: TGTGCCAGCAGCCAAATAGCGGGATCCTACAATGAGCAGTTCTTC; CDR3: CASSQIAGSYNEQFF
J: TRBJ1-3; D: NA; V: TRBV5-5; size: NA; DNA: TGTGCCAGCAGCTTGAGCGATTCTGGAAACACCATATATTTT; CDR3: CASSLSDSGNTIYF
J: TRBJ1-2; D: NA; V: TRBV6-2/TRBV6-3; size: NA; DNA: TGTGCCAGCAGTTACTCGAGTCAGGGATTCTATGGCTACACCTTC; CDR3: CASSYSSQGFYGYTF
J: TRBJ1-2; D: TRBD1; V: TRBV5-4; size: NA; DNA: TGTGCCAGCAGCATCGGACAGGGGGCAGACTATGGCTACACCTTC; CDR3: CASSIGQGADYGYTF
J: TRBJ2-1; D: NA; V: TRBV29-1; size: NA; DNA: TGCAGCGTTGAGTATTACGAGCCCCCCTACAATGAGCAGTTCTTC; CDR3: CSVEYYEPPYNEQFF
J: TRBJ1-1; D: TRBD1; V: TRBV11-2; size: NA; DNA: TGTGCCAGCAGCTTAGTGGGGACAGTGAACACTGAAGCTTTCTTT; CDR3: CASSLVGTVNTEAFF
J: TRBJ1-1; D: NA; V: TRBV6-4; size: NA; DNA: TGTGCCAGCAGTGACCCAAAGTTACGGACAAATCCTTTTTATTATGAAGCTTTCTTT; CDR3: CASSDPKLRTNPFYYEAFF
J: TRBJ1-2; D: TRBD1; V: TRBV2; size: few; DNA: TGTGCCAGCAGTCTTCAGACAGGGGGCTATGGCTACACCTTC; CDR3: CASSLQTGGYGYTF
J: TRBJ2-3; D: TRBD2; V: TRBV2; size: few; DNA: TGTGCCAGCAGTGCGGGACTAGCGGGAAGGACAGATACGCAGTATTTT; CDR3: CASSAGLAGRTDTQYF
J: TRBJ1-1; D: TRBD1; V: TRBV27; size: NA; DNA: TGTGCCAGCAGTCTCCCGGGACAGGGGGCGAAGAGAGGCCCGAACACTGAAGCTTTCTTT; CDR3: CASSLPGQGAKRGPNTEAFF
J: TRBJ2-3; D: TRBD2; V: TRBV6-2/TRBV6-3; size: NA; DNA: TGTGCCAGCAGTTACGAGCTAGCGGGCCTTTCGACAGATACGCAGTATTTT; CDR3: CASSYELAGLSTDTQYF
J: TRBJ1-3; D: NA; V: TRBV7-9; size: NA; DNA: TGTGCCAGCAGCTTTAGCACGGGGGAGTATGGAAACACCATATATTTT; CDR3: CASSFSTGEYGNTIYF
J: TRBJ2-7; D: TRBD1; V: TRBV4-2; size: NA; DNA: TGTGCCAGCAGCCAACTACTGACAGGGGGCGGCTACGAGCAGTACTTC; CDR3: CASSQLLTGGGYEQYF
J: TRBJ2-7; D: NA; V: TRBV5-5; size: NA; DNA: TGTGCCAGCAGCTTGGCCCCTAGCGCGTACGAGCAGTACTTC; CDR3: CASSLAPSAYEQYF
J: TRBJ1-2; D: NA; V: TRBV25-1; size: NA; DNA: TGTGCCAGCAGCTCTATATCAGGGAACTATGGCTACACCTTC; CDR3: CASSSISGNYGYTF
J: TRBJ1-3; D: NA; V: TRBV6-1; size: NA; DNA: TGTGCCAGCAGTGAGACACCCGGAAACACCATATATTTT; CDR3: CASSETPGNTIYF
J: TRBJ2-1; D: TRBD2; V: TRBV29-1; size: once; DNA: TGCAGCGTGGAAGCGGGAGGGCCTCTCAATGAGCAGTTCTTC; CDR3: CSVEAGGPLNEQFF
J: TRBJ1-2; D: NA; V: TRBV24-1; size: NA; DNA: TGTGCCACCAGTGATCCTGGGACACCAGGGGATGGCTACACCTTC; CDR3: CATSDPGTPGDGYTF
J: TRBJ2-5; D: NA; V: TRBV15; size: NA; DNA: TGTGCCACCAGCAGTCTTTTGTACCAAGAGACCCAGTACTTC; CDR3: CATSSLLYQETQYF